These T cell receptor beta chains were read from a single sample in a study of blood T cells in healthy people across ages. TCRdb reprocessed the 5' RACE reads with MiXCR, giving one entry per CDR3 protein. The repertoire holds more than 1.4 million distinct CDR3 sequences, with roughly 45% as singletons. The specimen sequenced was blood. All receptors derive from a woman aged 18-29 years in good health. The conserved cysteine and the conserved F or W are not part of the CDR3 here.

CDR3aa,v_gene,len,j_gene
SARGGGDSNQPQH,TRBV20-1,13,TRBJ1-5
ASSLRSGGPVYNEQF,TRBV7-3,15,TRBJ2-1
ASSPYLQGYPEAF,TRBV27,13,TRBJ1-1
ASSPPDSSADTQY,TRBV7-3,13,TRBJ2-3
ASSEGAGTGQYEQY,TRBV6-1,14,TRBJ2-7
ASSQGGRQGARGYT,TRBV3-1,14,TRBJ1-2
ASSQLESTKKY,TRBV3-1,11,TRBJ2-4
ASSGRDYGGEQF,TRBV7-8,12,TRBJ2-1
AISESAGQAYEQY,TRBV10-3,13,TRBJ2-7
ASLSLKSYNEQY,TRBV28,12,TRBJ2-7
ASSLLADPSEQY,TRBV12-3/TRBV12-4,12,NA
ASSPSALYQETQY,TRBV7-9,13,TRBJ2-5
ASSWTVGGNEKLF,TRBV5-5,13,TRBJ1-4
ASSDQQGGPSGYT,TRBV25-1,13,TRBJ1-2
SVTVTYEQY,TRBV29-1,9,TRBJ2-7
ASSPRNRAETDTQY,TRBV18,14,TRBJ2-3
SPTKDGPNEQF,TRBV20-1,11,TRBJ2-1
ASSLIVRGGDYGYT,TRBV7-9,14,TRBJ1-2
ASSYSEINVNTEAF,TRBV6-5,14,TRBJ1-1
ASSNFIQGNTEAF,TRBV10-1,13,TRBJ1-1
AISPTGAGELF,TRBV10-3,11,TRBJ2-2
ASGSPRDRVGDTQY,TRBV12-3/TRBV12-4,14,TRBJ2-3
ASSSGTHDTQY,TRBV9,11,TRBJ2-3
ASSQAGGGMYEQY,TRBV7-2,13,TRBJ2-7
ASSEAYGFPSAGFQY,TRBV6-1,15,TRBJ2-4
ASSLVRGFTDTQY,TRBV5-5,13,TRBJ2-3
ASSADSSNQPQH,TRBV9,12,TRBJ1-5
ASRRGAEAF,TRBV6-5,9,TRBJ1-1
ASSLDMGDEQF,TRBV7-2,11,TRBJ2-1
SAMDRAESEKLF,TRBV20-1,12,TRBJ1-4
ASSLASASYNEQF,TRBV7-2,13,TRBJ2-1
ASTSGRRETQY,TRBV11-2,11,TRBJ2-5
ATSVTGATNEQF,TRBV24-1,12,TRBJ2-1
ASSLAGEGDEQF,TRBV25-1,12,TRBJ2-1
ASSGGGRYEQY,TRBV25-1,11,TRBJ2-7
ASSLVEQETQY,TRBV11-2,11,TRBJ2-5
ASSKALHGRPLQTQY,TRBV21-1,15,TRBJ2-3
ASSSTLGSSGNTIY,TRBV7-8,14,TRBJ1-3
ANSLVNQEPMYGYT,TRBV7-9,14,TRBJ1-2
ASSALLTDTQY,TRBV5-1,11,TRBJ2-3
ASSLMANIQY,TRBV5-4,10,TRBJ2-4
ASSYSSGSFVGDEQF,TRBV7-2,15,TRBJ2-1